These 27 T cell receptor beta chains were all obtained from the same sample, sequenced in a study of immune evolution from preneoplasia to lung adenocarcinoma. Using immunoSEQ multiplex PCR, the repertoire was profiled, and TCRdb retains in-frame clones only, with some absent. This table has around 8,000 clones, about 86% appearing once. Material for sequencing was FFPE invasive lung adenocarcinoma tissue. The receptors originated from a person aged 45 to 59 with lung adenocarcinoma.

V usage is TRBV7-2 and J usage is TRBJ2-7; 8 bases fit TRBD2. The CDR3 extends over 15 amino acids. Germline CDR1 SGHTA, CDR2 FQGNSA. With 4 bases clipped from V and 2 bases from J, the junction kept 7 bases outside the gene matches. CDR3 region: CASSSDGGLAYEQYF. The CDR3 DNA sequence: TGTGCCAGCAGCTCCGACGGGGGACTAGCCTACGAGCAGTACTTC.

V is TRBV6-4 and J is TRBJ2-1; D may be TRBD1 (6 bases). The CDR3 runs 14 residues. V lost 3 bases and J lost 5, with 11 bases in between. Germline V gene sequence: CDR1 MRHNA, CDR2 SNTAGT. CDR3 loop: CASSELQGNNEQFF. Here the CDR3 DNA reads TGTGCCAGCAGTGAACTGCAGGGGAACAATGAGCAGTTCTTC.

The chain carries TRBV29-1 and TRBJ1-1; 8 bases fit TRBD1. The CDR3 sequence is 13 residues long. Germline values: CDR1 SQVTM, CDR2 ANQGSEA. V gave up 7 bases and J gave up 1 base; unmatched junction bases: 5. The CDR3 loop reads CSADRGRNTEAFF. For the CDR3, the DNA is TGCAGCGCCGACAGGGGCCGGAACACTGAAGCTTTCTTT.

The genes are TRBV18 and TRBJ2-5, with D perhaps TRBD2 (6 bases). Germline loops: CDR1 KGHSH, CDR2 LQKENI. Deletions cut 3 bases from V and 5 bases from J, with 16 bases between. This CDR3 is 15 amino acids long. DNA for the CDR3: TGTGCCAGCTCACCGGTTGGGTTAGCGGAGGAGACCCAGTACTTC. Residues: CASSPVGLAEETQYF.

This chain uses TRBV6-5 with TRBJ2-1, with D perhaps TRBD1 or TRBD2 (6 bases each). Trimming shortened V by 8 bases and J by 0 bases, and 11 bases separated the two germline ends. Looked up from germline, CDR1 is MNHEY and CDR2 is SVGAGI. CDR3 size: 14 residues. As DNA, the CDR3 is TGTGCCAGCCGGGGGCCGAGCTCCTACAATGAGCAGTTCTTC. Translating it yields CASRGPSSYNEQFF.

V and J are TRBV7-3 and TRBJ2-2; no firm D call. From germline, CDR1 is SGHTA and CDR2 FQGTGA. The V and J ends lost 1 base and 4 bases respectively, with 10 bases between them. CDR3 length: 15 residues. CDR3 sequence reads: CASSLNQQSTGELFF. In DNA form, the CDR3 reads TGTGCCAGCAGCTTAAATCAGCAGTCCACCGGGGAGCTGTTTTTT.

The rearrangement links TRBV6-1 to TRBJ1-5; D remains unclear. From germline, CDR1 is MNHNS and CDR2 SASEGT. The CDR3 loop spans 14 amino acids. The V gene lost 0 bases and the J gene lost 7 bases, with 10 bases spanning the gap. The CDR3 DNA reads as TGTGCCAGCAGTGAAGCTGGAAAGGGACAGCCCCAGCATTTT. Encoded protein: CASSEAGKGQPQHF.

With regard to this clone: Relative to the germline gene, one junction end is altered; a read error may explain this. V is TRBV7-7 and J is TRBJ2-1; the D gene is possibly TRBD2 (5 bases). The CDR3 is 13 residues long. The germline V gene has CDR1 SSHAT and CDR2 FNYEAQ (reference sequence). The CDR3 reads CASSPDRGNEQFF. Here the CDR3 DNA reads TGTGCTAGCAGTCCGGATCGGGGCAATGAGCAGTTCTTC.

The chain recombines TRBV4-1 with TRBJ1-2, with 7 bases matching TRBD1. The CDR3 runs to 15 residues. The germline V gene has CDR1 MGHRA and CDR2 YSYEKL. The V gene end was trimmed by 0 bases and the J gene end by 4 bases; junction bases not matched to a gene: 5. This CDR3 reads CASSQEEGQTYGYTF. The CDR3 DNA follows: TGCGCCAGCAGCCAAGAAGAGGGACAGACCTATGGCTACACCTTC.

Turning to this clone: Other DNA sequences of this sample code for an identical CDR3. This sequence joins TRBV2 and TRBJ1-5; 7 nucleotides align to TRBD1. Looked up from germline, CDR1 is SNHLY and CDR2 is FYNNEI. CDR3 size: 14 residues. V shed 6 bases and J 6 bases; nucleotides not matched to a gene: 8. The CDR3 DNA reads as TGTGCCAGCAGACAGGGGAGTGGTGGTCAGCCCCAGCATTTT. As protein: CASRQGSGGQPQHF.

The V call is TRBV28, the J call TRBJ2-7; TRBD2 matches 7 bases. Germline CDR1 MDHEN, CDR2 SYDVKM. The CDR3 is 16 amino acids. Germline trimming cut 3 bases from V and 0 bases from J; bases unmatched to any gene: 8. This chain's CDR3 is CASSFHLAVLSYEQYF. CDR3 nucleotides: TGTGCCAGCAGTTTCCACCTAGCGGTCCTCTCCTACGAGCAGTACTTC.

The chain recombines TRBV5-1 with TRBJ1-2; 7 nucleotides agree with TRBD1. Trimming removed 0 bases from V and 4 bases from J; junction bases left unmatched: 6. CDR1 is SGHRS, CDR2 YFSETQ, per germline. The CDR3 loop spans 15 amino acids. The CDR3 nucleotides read TGCGCCAGCAGCTTGGTAGGGACAGCGGTCTATGGCTACACCTTC. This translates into CASSLVGTAVYGYTF.

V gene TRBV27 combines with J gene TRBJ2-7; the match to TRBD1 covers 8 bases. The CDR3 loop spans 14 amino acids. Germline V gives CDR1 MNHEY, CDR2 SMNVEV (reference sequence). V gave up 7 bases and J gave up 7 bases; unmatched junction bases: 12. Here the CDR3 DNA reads TGTGCCAGCAACCCATGGCAGGGGGCGCGGGAGCAGTACTTC. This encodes CASNPWQGAREQYF.

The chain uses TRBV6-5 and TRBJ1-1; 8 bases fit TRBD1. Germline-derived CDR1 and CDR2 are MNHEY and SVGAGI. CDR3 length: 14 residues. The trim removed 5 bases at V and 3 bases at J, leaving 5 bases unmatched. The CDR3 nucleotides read TGTGCCAGCAGTACAGGGGGGGTATACACTGAAGCTTTCTTT. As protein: CASSTGGVYTEAFF.

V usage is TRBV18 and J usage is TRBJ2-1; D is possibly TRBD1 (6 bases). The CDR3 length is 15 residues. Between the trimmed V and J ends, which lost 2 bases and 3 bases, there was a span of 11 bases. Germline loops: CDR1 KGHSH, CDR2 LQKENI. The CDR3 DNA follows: TGTGCCAGCTCACCAGGGGGCACCGACTACAATGAGCAGTTCTTC. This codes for CASSPGGTDYNEQFF. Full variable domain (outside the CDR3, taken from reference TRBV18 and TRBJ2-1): NAGVMQNPRHLVRRRGQEARLRCSPMKGHSHVYWYRQLPEEGLKFMVYLQKENIIDESGMPKERFSAEFPKEGPSILRIQQVVRGDSAAYFCASSPGGTDYNEQFFGPGTRLTVL.

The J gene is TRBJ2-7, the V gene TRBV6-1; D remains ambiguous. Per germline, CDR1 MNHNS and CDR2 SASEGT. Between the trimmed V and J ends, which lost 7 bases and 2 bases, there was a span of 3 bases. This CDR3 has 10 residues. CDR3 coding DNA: TGTGCCAGCAACGCCTACGAGCAGTACTTC. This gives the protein CASNAYEQYF.

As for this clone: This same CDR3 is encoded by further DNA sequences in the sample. The CDR3 nucleotides are TGTGCCAGCTCACCGAGGGACAGGGGAGAGACCCAGTACTTC. Translating it yields CASSPRDRGETQYF. The chain uses TRBV18 and TRBJ2-5; TRBD1 matches 10 bases. The CDR3 consists of 14 residues. Germline loops: CDR1 KGHSH, CDR2 LQKENI. The trim removed 3 bases at V and 4 bases at J, leaving 2 bases unmatched.

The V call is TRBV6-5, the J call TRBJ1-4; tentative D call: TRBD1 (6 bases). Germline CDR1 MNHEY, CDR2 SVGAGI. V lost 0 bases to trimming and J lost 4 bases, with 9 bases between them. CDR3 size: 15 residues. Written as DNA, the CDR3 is TGTGCCAGCAGTTACTCACAGGGCCATAATGAAAAACTGTTTTTT. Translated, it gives CASSYSQGHNEKLFF.

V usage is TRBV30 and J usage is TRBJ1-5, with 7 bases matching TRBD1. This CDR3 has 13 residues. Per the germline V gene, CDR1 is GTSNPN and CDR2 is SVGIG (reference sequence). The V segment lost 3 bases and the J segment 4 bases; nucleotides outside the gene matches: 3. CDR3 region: CAWSQGGNQPQHF. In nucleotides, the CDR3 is TGTGCCTGGAGCCAGGGGGGGAATCAGCCCCAGCATTTT.

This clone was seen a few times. The CDR3 loop reads CASSVDTYYNEQFF. The CDR3 region has the DNA TGTGCCAGCAGTGTCGACACCTACTACAATGAGCAGTTCTTC. The chain is built from TRBV2 and TRBJ2-1; D is unresolved. The CDR3 contains 14 residues. Trimming stripped 4 bases from V and 3 bases from J, with 10 bases between. Germline loops: CDR1 SNHLY, CDR2 FYNNEI.

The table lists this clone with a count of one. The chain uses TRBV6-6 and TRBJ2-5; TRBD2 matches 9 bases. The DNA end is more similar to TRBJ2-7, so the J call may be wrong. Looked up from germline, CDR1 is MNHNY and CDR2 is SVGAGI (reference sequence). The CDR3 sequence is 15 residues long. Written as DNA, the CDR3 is TGTGCCAGCAGCTACGCGACTAGCGGTACCTACGAGCAGTACTTC. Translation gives CASSYATSGTYEQYF.

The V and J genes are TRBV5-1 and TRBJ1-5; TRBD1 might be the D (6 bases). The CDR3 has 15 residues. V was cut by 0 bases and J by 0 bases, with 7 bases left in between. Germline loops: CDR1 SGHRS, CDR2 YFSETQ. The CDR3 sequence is CASSLGDISNQPQHF. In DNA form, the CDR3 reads TGCGCCAGCAGCTTGGGGGACATTAGCAATCAGCCCCAGCATTTT.

CDR3 sequence reads: CASSTTQGADQPQHF. CDR3 coding DNA: TGTGCCAGCAGCACCACACAGGGCGCCGATCAGCCCCAGCATTTT. The chain is built from TRBV7-9 and TRBJ1-5, with a possible D match to TRBD1 (6 bases). V was trimmed by 5 bases and J by 5 bases, leaving 16 bases between them. The germline CDR1 and CDR2 sequences are SEHNR and FQNEAQ (reference sequence). This CDR3 spans 15 amino acids. Full variable domain (remainder filled in from reference TRBV7-9 and TRBJ1-5): DTGVSQNPRHKITKRGQNVTFRCDPISEHNRLYWYRQTLGQGPEFLTYFQNEAQLEKSRLLSDRFSAERPKGSFSTLEIQRTEQGDSAMYLCASSTTQGADQPQHFGDGTRLSIL.

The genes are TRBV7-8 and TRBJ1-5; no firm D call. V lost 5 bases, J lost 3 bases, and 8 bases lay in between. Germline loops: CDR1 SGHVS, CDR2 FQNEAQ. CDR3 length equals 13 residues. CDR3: CASSRDFNQPQHF. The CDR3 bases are TGTGCCAGCAGCCGAGATTTCAATCAGCCCCAGCATTTT.

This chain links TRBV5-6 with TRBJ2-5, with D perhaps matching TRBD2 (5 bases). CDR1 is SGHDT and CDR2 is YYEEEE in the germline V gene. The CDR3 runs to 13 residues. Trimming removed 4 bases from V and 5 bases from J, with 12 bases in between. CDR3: CASSKARGETQYF. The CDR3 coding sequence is TGTGCCAGCAGCAAGGCCCGAGGGGAGACCCAGTACTTC.

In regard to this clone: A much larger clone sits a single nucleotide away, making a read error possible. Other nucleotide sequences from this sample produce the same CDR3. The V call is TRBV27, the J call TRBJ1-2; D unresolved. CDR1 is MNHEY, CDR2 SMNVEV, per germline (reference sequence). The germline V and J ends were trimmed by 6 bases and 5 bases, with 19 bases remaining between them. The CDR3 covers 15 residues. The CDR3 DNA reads TGTGCCAGCAGCTTCTTAGTCGCAGGCAATTATGGCTACACCTTC. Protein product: CASSFLVAGNYGYTF.

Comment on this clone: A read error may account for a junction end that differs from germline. CDR3 nucleotides: TGTGCTAGCAGCTTACCGAGGGGTGACGGGTCTCCTCGGGGCTACACCTTC. Its translation: CASSLPRGDGSPRGYTF. This chain links TRBV7-7 with TRBJ1-2, with TRBD1 as a possible D gene (5 bases). The CDR3 is made up of 17 amino acids. CDR1 and CDR2 (germline): SSHAT, FNYEAQ (reference sequence).